A selection of T cell receptor beta chains follows, all from one sample in a study of OX40 agonist ivuxolimab in advanced cancers. Here immunoSEQ multiplex PCR was the method, and the copy in TCRdb shows in-frame clones only, minus some. The sample shows about 47,000 clones, roughly 79% of them seen only once. The source material was CD4+ or CD8+ T cells sorted from blood, sampled in a trial of the OX40 agonist ivuxolimab. These receptor sequences come from an adult with an advanced solid tumor such as melanoma, head and neck, liver or kidney cancer. Both conserved end residues are part of each CDR3. The D gene is left open where the match is weak. Size tells how often a clone was seen (once, few, many) or the class of an expanded clone, and some rows leave it out.

d_gene: .
abundance: .
j_gene: TRBJ2-2
v_gene: TRBV18
CDR3aa: CASSPLDGDINTGELFF
CDR3nt: TGTGCCAGCTCACCACTGGACGGTGACATAAACACCGGGGAGCTGTTTTTT

d_gene: .
abundance: .
j_gene: TRBJ1-2
v_gene: TRBV15
CDR3aa: CATSSRREGYGYTF
CDR3nt: TGTGCCACCAGCAGCCGACGAGAAGGGTATGGCTACACCTTC

d_gene: .
abundance: .
j_gene: TRBJ2-1
v_gene: TRBV9
CDR3aa: CASSVGASIYNEQFF
CDR3nt: TGTGCCAGCAGCGTAGGGGCTTCTATCTACAATGAGCAGTTCTTC

d_gene: .
abundance: .
j_gene: TRBJ2-7
v_gene: TRBV6-6
CDR3aa: CATWHYEQYF
CDR3nt: TGTGCCACCTGGCACTACGAGCAGTACTTC

d_gene: .
abundance: .
j_gene: TRBJ2-2
v_gene: TRBV10-3
CDR3aa: CAISDANTGELFF
CDR3nt: TGTGCCATCTCAGACGCGAACACCGGGGAGCTGTTTTTT

d_gene: .
abundance: few
j_gene: TRBJ1-2
v_gene: TRBV6-6
CDR3aa: CATSLELYGYTF
CDR3nt: TGTGCAACCTCCCTCGAGCTTTATGGCTACACCTTC

d_gene: .
abundance: .
j_gene: TRBJ2-1
v_gene: TRBV7-9
CDR3aa: CASSLGVTVYNEQFF
CDR3nt: TGTGCCAGCAGCTTAGGTGTGACAGTCTACAATGAGCAGTTCTTC

d_gene: .
abundance: few
j_gene: TRBJ2-7
v_gene: TRBV28
CDR3aa: CASSLGAYEQYF
CDR3nt: TGTGCCAGCAGTTTAGGGGCCTACGAGCAGTACTTC

d_gene: TRBD1
abundance: medium-sized
j_gene: TRBJ1-5
v_gene: TRBV4-1
CDR3aa: CASSRVRTGDQPQHF
CDR3nt: TGCGCCAGCAGCCGCGTTCGGACAGGGGATCAGCCCCAGCATTTT

d_gene: TRBD1
abundance: .
j_gene: TRBJ2-3
v_gene: TRBV27
CDR3aa: CASSLITGQGAGTDTQYF
CDR3nt: TGTGCCAGCAGTTTAATCACCGGACAGGGGGCTGGCACAGATACGCAGTATTTT

d_gene: .
abundance: .
j_gene: TRBJ2-7
v_gene: TRBV6-6
CDR3aa: CASSYSDGSYEQYF
CDR3nt: TGTGCCAGCAGTTACTCGGACGGATCCTACGAGCAGTACTTC

d_gene: TRBD2
abundance: .
j_gene: TRBJ2-1
v_gene: TRBV6-1
CDR3aa: CASSALAGGQNEQFF
CDR3nt: TGTGCCAGCAGTGCCCTAGCGGGGGGGCAGAATGAGCAGTTCTTC

d_gene: TRBD1
abundance: few
j_gene: TRBJ2-1
v_gene: TRBV2
CDR3aa: CASSELGQGFDEQFF
CDR3nt: TGTGCCAGCAGTGAACTAGGACAGGGTTTCGATGAGCAGTTCTTC

d_gene: .
abundance: .
j_gene: TRBJ1-1
v_gene: TRBV27
CDR3aa: CASTDQVTGLGTEAFF
CDR3nt: TGTGCCAGCACCGATCAAGTCACAGGGTTAGGCACTGAAGCTTTCTTT

d_gene: .
abundance: .
j_gene: TRBJ1-2
v_gene: TRBV5-6
CDR3aa: CASSQITVIANYGYTF
CDR3nt: TGTGCCAGCAGCCAGATTACAGTTATTGCTAACTATGGCTACACCTTC

d_gene: .
abundance: .
j_gene: TRBJ2-2
v_gene: TRBV7-2
CDR3aa: CASSFGTNTGELFF
CDR3nt: TGTGCCAGCAGCTTCGGCACCAACACCGGGGAGCTGTTTTTT

d_gene: TRBD1
abundance: .
j_gene: TRBJ1-2
v_gene: TRBV7-9
CDR3aa: CASSLVGQGGGYTF
CDR3nt: TGTGCCAGCAGCTTAGTAGGTCAGGGGGGCGGCTACACCTTC

d_gene: .
abundance: .
j_gene: TRBJ2-6
v_gene: TRBV6-5
CDR3aa: CASSTDRSGANVLTF
CDR3nt: TGTGCCAGCAGCACAGATAGGTCTGGGGCCAACGTCCTGACTTTC

d_gene: TRBD2
abundance: .
j_gene: TRBJ2-7
v_gene: TRBV28
CDR3aa: CASSTLAGLSYEQYF
CDR3nt: TGTGCCAGCAGCACTCTAGCGGGACTCTCCTACGAGCAGTACTTC

d_gene: .
abundance: few
j_gene: TRBJ2-3
v_gene: TRBV5-6
CDR3aa: CASSLMNAGLADTQYF
CDR3nt: TGTGCCAGCAGCTTAATGAACGCAGGGCTCGCAGATACGCAGTATTTT

d_gene: TRBD1
abundance: .
j_gene: TRBJ1-2
v_gene: TRBV7-6
CDR3aa: CASSLSTGGWDGYTF
CDR3nt: TGTGCCAGCAGCTTAAGCACAGGGGGTTGGGATGGCTACACCTTC

d_gene: .
abundance: .
j_gene: TRBJ1-5
v_gene: TRBV28
CDR3aa: CASRSIRYQPQHF
CDR3nt: TGTGCCAGCAGGTCGATTCGGTATCAGCCCCAGCATTTT

d_gene: .
abundance: .
j_gene: TRBJ2-3
v_gene: TRBV7-6
CDR3aa: CASSLAPRGGDTQYF
CDR3nt: TGTGCCAGCAGCTTAGCCCCCCGAGGGGGAGATACGCAGTATTTT

d_gene: .
abundance: .
j_gene: TRBJ1-5
v_gene: TRBV7-7
CDR3aa: CASSLVGSNQPQHF
CDR3nt: TGTGCCAGCAGCTTAGTCGGTAGCAATCAGCCCCAGCATTTT

d_gene: TRBD2
abundance: once
j_gene: TRBJ2-1
v_gene: TRBV28
CDR3aa: CASSSGTSGRPEQFF
CDR3nt: TGTGCCAGCAGTTCTGGGACTAGCGGGAGACCTGAGCAGTTCTTC

d_gene: .
abundance: .
j_gene: TRBJ1-1
v_gene: TRBV27
CDR3aa: CASSLSLAGMNTEAFF
CDR3nt: TGTGCCAGCAGTTTATCCCTTGCGGGGATGAACACTGAAGCTTTCTTT

d_gene: .
abundance: .
j_gene: TRBJ1-5
v_gene: TRBV2
CDR3aa: CASSRPNQPQHF
CDR3nt: TGTGCCAGCAGCAGGCCCAATCAGCCCCAGCATTTT

d_gene: .
abundance: .
j_gene: TRBJ2-2
v_gene: TRBV12-2
CDR3aa: CASRLAVSPDPSWTGELFF
CDR3nt: TGTGCAAGTCGCTTAGCGGTGTCCCCGGACCCTTCTTGGACCGGGGAGCTGTTTTTT

d_gene: TRBD1
abundance: once
j_gene: TRBJ2-5
v_gene: TRBV6-1
CDR3aa: CASLADRGYQETQYF
CDR3nt: TGTGCCAGTTTGGCGGACAGGGGGTACCAAGAGACCCAGTACTTC

d_gene: .
abundance: .
j_gene: TRBJ1-2
v_gene: TRBV6-5
CDR3aa: CASLGSGGEGYTF
CDR3nt: TGTGCCAGCCTAGGCTCAGGCGGGGAGGGCTACACCTTC

d_gene: .
abundance: once
j_gene: TRBJ1-1
v_gene: TRBV28
CDR3aa: CASKESGGAEAFF
CDR3nt: TGTGCCAGCAAAGAATCCGGGGGGGCGGAAGCTTTCTTT

d_gene: .
abundance: .
j_gene: TRBJ1-1
v_gene: TRBV19
CDR3aa: CASSPGTPEAFF
CDR3nt: TGTGCCAGTAGTCCAGGGACCCCTGAAGCTTTCTTT